The source of this T cell receptor (beta chain) is a study of cytomegalovirus exposure and HLA in healthy donors. Comment on this clone: Antigen: not known.

Whole-study findings and limits: Certain sequence variants were highly shared and formed a cluster, and this cluster was likely a sequencing artifact. The study designated over 150 TCR beta chains cytomegalovirus-associated. Later analysis suggested links between common viral pathogens and several top significant clusters. Previous analysis showed most TCR beta V segments were productive about 90% or about 30% of the time.

PCR used 60 Vbeta primers and 13 Jbeta primers. Sequencing was performed with immunoSEQ multiplex PCR; in TCRdb, only in-frame clones are kept and a portion is missing. The sample contains approximately 35,000 clones, 75% to 85% of which appear only once. Sequenced material: PBMCs. This clonotype was obtained from a woman aged 18-30 years in good health and CMV-seronegative.

For the CDR3, the DNA is TGTGCCAGCTCAGAGACAGGGGGCTCGAACACTGAAGCTTTCTTT. Amino acids: CASSETGGSNTEAFF. This rearrangement joins TRBV18 to TRBJ1-1; 10 bases align to TRBD1. V dropped 5 bases and J dropped 1; count of bases not matched to a gene: 4. The CDR3 length is 15 residues. Germline assignment: CDR1 KGHSH and CDR2 LQKENI.